The present T cell receptor (beta chain) was sequenced within a study of PD-1 blockade in classical Hodgkin lymphoma. About the study: Patients were infused with nivolumab 3 mg/kg every 2 weeks.

Each and every patient relapsed after autologous stem cell transplantation, and patients got differing brentuximab vedotin exposure. CDR1 and CDR2 (germline): MDHEN, SYDVKM. The ends lost 7 bases at V and 8 bases at J; junction bases unmatched: 13. The CDR3 runs 14 residues. This table comes from immunoSEQ multiplex PCR, and its TCRdb copy is limited to in-frame clones, with some not included. The top ten clones hold about 10% of a sample with 15,000 or so clones, 55% to 80% of them seen once. The chain combines TRBV28 with TRBJ1-1; 7 bases align to TRBD1. The source of this sequence is a human donor with classical Hodgkin lymphoma. This sample comprised peripheral blood mononuclear cells (PBMCs), obtained at baseline. The CDR3 here is CASTPSTGPPEAFF. For the CDR3, the DNA is TGTGCCAGCACCCCTTCGACAGGGCCGCCGGAAGCTTTCTTT. The whole variable domain, filled in from reference TRBV28 and TRBJ1-1, reads DVKVTQSSRYLVKRTGEKVFLECVQDMDHENMFWYRQDPGLGLRLIYFSYDVKMKEKGDIPEGYSVSREKKERFSLILESASTNQTSMYLCASTPSTGPPEAFFGQGTRLTVV.